This is a list of T cell receptor beta chains from one sample in a study of blood T cell repertoires in COVID-19. Method: immunoSEQ multiplex PCR; TCRdb's copy keeps in-frame clones and lacks some. The profile covers 200,000 to 250,000 clones, with about 88% appearing a single time and approximately 2.6% taken by the ten largest. Sequencing was carried out using peripheral blood. All receptors derive from a woman aged 55-70 years with acute or convalescent COVID-19. The CDR3 runs from the conserved cysteine through the conserved F or W. Fields, in order: clone size, V gene, D gene, J gene, CDR3 protein, CDR3 DNA. A D gene is named only where the DNA matches it firmly. Clone size is shown for a subset of rows, as once, few, many or a class of expanded clone.

>-|TRBV6-1|TRBD1|TRBJ1-1
CASSVQTGANTEAFF
TGTGCCAGCAGTGTTCAGACAGGGGCGAACACTGAAGCTTTCTTT
>-|TRBV10-2|TRBD1|TRBJ2-2
CASSEAGTGAAGYNTGELFF
TGCGCCAGCAGTGAAGCGGGGACAGGGGCGGCTGGATATAACACCGGGGAGCTGTTTTTT
>few|TRBV6-5|TRBD1|TRBJ1-5
CASSYTGQGSPQHF
TGTGCCAGCAGTTACACGGGACAGGGAAGTCCCCAGCATTTT
>-|TRBV5-1|-|TRBJ1-1
CASSLGPGLNTEAFF
TGCGCCAGCAGCTTGGGCCCAGGGCTGAACACTGAAGCTTTCTTT
>-|TRBV16|-|TRBJ1-1
CASSQDRNTEAFF
TGTGCCAGCAGCCAAGATAGAAACACTGAAGCTTTCTTT
>-|TRBV11-3|TRBD1|TRBJ1-1
CASSRNRGENTEAFF
TGTGCCAGCAGCAGAAACAGGGGAGAGAACACTGAAGCTTTCTTT
>-|TRBV7-2|TRBD1|TRBJ2-5
CASSLAGQQETQYF
TGTGCCAGCAGCTTAGCGGGACAGCAAGAGACCCAGTACTTC
>once|TRBV4-2|TRBD1|TRBJ2-1
CASSQGDRDYNEQFF
TGTGCCAGCAGCCAGGGGGACAGGGATTACAATGAGCAGTTCTTC
>-|TRBV5-4|-|TRBJ1-1
CASSLGDTEAFF
TGTGCCAGCAGCTTAGGGGACACTGAAGCTTTCTTT
>-|TRBV4-3|TRBD2|TRBJ2-1
CASSQDWLAGGHEQFF
TGCGCCAGCAGCCAAGACTGGCTAGCGGGAGGCCATGAGCAGTTCTTC
>-|TRBV19|TRBD2|TRBJ2-1
CASSLYGTRPYNEQFF
TGTGCCAGTAGTCTCTATGGGACTAGGCCCTACAATGAGCAGTTCTTC
>-|TRBV21-1|-|TRBJ1-1
CAFVDREGVAFF
TGTGCCTTTGTAGACAGGGAAGGAGTCGCTTTCTTT
>-|TRBV5-1|-|TRBJ1-1
CASSFSEGTEAFF
TGCGCCAGCAGCTTCAGCGAGGGCACTGAAGCTTTCTTT
>-|TRBV15|-|TRBJ1-1
CATSTRGPSTEAFF
TGTGCCACCAGCACCCGAGGCCCGTCCACTGAAGCTTTCTTT
>-|TRBV5-1|-|TRBJ2-3
CASSLASDTQYF
TGCGCCAGCAGCTTGGCCTCTGATACGCAGTATTTT
>-|TRBV28|TRBD1|TRBJ1-6
CASSSGQGANNSPLHF
TGTGCCAGCAGTTCAGGGCAGGGGGCTAATAATTCACCCCTCCACTTT
>-|TRBV2|-|TRBJ2-3
CASSLEDTQYF
TGTGCCAGCAGTTTAGAAGATACGCAGTATTTT
>-|TRBV18|TRBD1|TRBJ2-3
CASSPFTGASTDTQYF
TGTGCCAGCTCACCCTTTACAGGGGCGAGCACAGATACGCAGTATTTT
>-|TRBV4-1|TRBD2|TRBJ2-7
CASSQPRTSGSSYEQYF
TGCGCCAGCAGCCAACCTCGGACTAGCGGGAGCTCCTACGAGCAGTACTTC
>-|TRBV20-1|TRBD1|TRBJ1-2
CSASTGTGYGYTF
TGCAGTGCTAGTACCGGGACAGGTTATGGCTACACCTTC
>-|TRBV5-6|TRBD2|TRBJ2-3
CASSLGRTSGTQYF
TGTGCCAGCAGCTTGGGTAGGACTAGCGGAACGCAGTATTTT
>-|TRBV30|TRBD2|TRBJ2-6
CAWTSGSSGANVLTF
TGTGCCTGGACTAGCGGGAGCTCTGGGGCCAACGTCCTGACTTTC
>once|TRBV7-8|TRBD2|TRBJ2-2
CASSSLAGGPSGELFF
TGTGCCAGCAGCTCGCTAGCGGGAGGGCCTAGCGGGGAGCTGTTTTTT
>-|TRBV9|TRBD1|TRBJ1-4
CASSVGQGANTKLFF
TGTGCCAGCAGCGTAGGACAGGGGGCGAATACCAAACTGTTTTTT
>-|TRBV7-2|TRBD2|TRBJ2-5
CASSHPGLAGGGQETQYF
TGTGCCAGCAGCCATCCGGGACTAGCGGGAGGAGGGCAAGAGACCCAGTACTTC
>-|TRBV19|-|TRBJ1-2
CASSMVQNYGYTF
TGTGCCAGTAGTATGGTACAGAACTATGGCTACACCTTC
>-|TRBV7-8|TRBD1|TRBJ1-4
CASRQPTGGGNEKLFF
TGTGCCAGCAGACAACCAACAGGGGGCGGGAATGAAAAACTGTTTTTT
>once|TRBV6-5|TRBD1|TRBJ1-2
CASNGGTGYYGYTF
TGTGCCAGCAACGGAGGGACAGGGTACTATGGCTACACCTTC
>-|TRBV5-1|TRBD2|TRBJ2-7
CASSFRGLAGGSGSRDEQYF
TGCGCCAGCAGCTTCAGAGGACTAGCGGGAGGTTCGGGATCTCGAGACGAGCAGTACTTC
>-|TRBV5-6|-|TRBJ1-5
CASSLGQGRSRQPQHF
TGTGCCAGCAGCTTGGGGCAGGGAAGGAGCAGGCAGCCCCAGCATTTT
>-|TRBV4-1|-|TRBJ1-2
CASSPGLLNYGYTF
TGCGCCAGCAGCCCGGGACTCCTTAACTATGGCTACACCTTC
>-|TRBV10-3|TRBD2|TRBJ2-2
CAISGGLAGPTGELFF
TGTGCCATCAGTGGAGGACTAGCGGGGCCCACCGGGGAGCTGTTTTTT
>-|TRBV28|-|TRBJ1-2
CASEGSNYGYTF
TGTGCCAGCGAGGGCTCTAACTATGGCTACACCTTC
>-|TRBV18|-|TRBJ2-7
CASSQDRTYEQYF
TGTGCCAGCTCACAGGACAGAACCTACGAGCAGTACTTC
>-|TRBV3-1/TRBV3-2|-|TRBJ2-7
CASSQEGTNALRYF
TGTGCCAGCAGCCAAGAAGGGACAAACGCCCTTCGATACTTC
>-|TRBV27|-|TRBJ2-7
CASSLAGTPAYEQYF
TGTGCCAGCAGTTTGGCCGGGACACCGGCCTACGAGCAGTACTTC
>-|TRBV2|-|TRBJ2-7
CASTRRGISYEQYF
TGTGCCAGCACCCGAAGGGGCATCTCCTACGAGCAGTACTTC
>few|TRBV7-8|TRBD1|TRBJ1-2
CASSLATGGGYGYTF
TGTGCCAGCAGCTTAGCTACAGGGGGCGGCTATGGCTACACCTTC
>-|TRBV5-4|-|TRBJ2-7
CASSSNSQGSEQYF
TGTGCCAGCAGCTCAAATTCTCAGGGATCCGAGCAGTACTTC
>-|TRBV10-1|-|TRBJ2-5
CASSEPLFERETQYF
TGCGCCAGCAGTGAGCCGTTATTCGAGCGAGAGACCCAGTACTTC
>-|TRBV28|-|TRBJ1-5
CASSPPAGGNYGQPQHF
TGTGCCAGCAGTCCCCCGGCTGGGGGGAACTACGGTCAGCCCCAGCATTTT
>-|TRBV28|-|TRBJ2-2
CASSLYPVSAGELFF
TGTGCCAGCAGTTTATACCCTGTCAGCGCCGGGGAGCTGTTTTTT
>-|TRBV3-1/TRBV3-2|-|TRBJ1-5
CASSQEPLGARSQPQHF
TGTGCCAGCAGCCAAGAGCCGTTGGGGGCGCGTAGCCAGCCCCAGCATTTT